The clone carrying this T cell receptor beta chain was counted at least ten times. Its cognate antigen is unknown. Listed TCR primers, together with previously described methods, were used for the bulk TCR libraries. MiXCR, applied by TCRdb to the PCR reads, yields one record per CDR3 protein. The table has about 320,000 distinct CDR3 sequences, roughly 23% seen once. This specimen comes from a study of molecular identifiers for immune sequencing clone quantification. Study-wide points: Over 98% of effector molecules, yet under 1% of naive-cell molecules, were held by clones above 20 RNA copies.

From germline, CDR1 is KGHSH and CDR2 LQKENI. The CDR3 is made up of 15 amino acids. Trimming took 3 bases from V and 4 from J, leaving 10 bases between them. Sorted cell numbers of about 19,000 to 1,000,000, with 10%, 30% or 50% RNA, served as input for naive CD8 libraries. Researchers sorted naive CD8 T cells as cells that were CD8+CD4-CCR7+CD45RA+. Sequenced: naive CD8+ T cells from blood, with Jurkat cell RNA spiked in. Subset noted: FACS-sorted CD8+CD4-CCR7+CD45RA+ naive T cells. The sequence was collected from a human donor in good health. Some libraries in this study had Jurkat cell RNA spiked in. The chain combines TRBV18 with TRBJ2-6, with D uncertain. CDR3 nucleotide sequence: TGTGCCAGCTCACCTGAGGCGCTGGGGGCCAACGTCCTGACTTTC. This codes for CASSPEALGANVLTF.